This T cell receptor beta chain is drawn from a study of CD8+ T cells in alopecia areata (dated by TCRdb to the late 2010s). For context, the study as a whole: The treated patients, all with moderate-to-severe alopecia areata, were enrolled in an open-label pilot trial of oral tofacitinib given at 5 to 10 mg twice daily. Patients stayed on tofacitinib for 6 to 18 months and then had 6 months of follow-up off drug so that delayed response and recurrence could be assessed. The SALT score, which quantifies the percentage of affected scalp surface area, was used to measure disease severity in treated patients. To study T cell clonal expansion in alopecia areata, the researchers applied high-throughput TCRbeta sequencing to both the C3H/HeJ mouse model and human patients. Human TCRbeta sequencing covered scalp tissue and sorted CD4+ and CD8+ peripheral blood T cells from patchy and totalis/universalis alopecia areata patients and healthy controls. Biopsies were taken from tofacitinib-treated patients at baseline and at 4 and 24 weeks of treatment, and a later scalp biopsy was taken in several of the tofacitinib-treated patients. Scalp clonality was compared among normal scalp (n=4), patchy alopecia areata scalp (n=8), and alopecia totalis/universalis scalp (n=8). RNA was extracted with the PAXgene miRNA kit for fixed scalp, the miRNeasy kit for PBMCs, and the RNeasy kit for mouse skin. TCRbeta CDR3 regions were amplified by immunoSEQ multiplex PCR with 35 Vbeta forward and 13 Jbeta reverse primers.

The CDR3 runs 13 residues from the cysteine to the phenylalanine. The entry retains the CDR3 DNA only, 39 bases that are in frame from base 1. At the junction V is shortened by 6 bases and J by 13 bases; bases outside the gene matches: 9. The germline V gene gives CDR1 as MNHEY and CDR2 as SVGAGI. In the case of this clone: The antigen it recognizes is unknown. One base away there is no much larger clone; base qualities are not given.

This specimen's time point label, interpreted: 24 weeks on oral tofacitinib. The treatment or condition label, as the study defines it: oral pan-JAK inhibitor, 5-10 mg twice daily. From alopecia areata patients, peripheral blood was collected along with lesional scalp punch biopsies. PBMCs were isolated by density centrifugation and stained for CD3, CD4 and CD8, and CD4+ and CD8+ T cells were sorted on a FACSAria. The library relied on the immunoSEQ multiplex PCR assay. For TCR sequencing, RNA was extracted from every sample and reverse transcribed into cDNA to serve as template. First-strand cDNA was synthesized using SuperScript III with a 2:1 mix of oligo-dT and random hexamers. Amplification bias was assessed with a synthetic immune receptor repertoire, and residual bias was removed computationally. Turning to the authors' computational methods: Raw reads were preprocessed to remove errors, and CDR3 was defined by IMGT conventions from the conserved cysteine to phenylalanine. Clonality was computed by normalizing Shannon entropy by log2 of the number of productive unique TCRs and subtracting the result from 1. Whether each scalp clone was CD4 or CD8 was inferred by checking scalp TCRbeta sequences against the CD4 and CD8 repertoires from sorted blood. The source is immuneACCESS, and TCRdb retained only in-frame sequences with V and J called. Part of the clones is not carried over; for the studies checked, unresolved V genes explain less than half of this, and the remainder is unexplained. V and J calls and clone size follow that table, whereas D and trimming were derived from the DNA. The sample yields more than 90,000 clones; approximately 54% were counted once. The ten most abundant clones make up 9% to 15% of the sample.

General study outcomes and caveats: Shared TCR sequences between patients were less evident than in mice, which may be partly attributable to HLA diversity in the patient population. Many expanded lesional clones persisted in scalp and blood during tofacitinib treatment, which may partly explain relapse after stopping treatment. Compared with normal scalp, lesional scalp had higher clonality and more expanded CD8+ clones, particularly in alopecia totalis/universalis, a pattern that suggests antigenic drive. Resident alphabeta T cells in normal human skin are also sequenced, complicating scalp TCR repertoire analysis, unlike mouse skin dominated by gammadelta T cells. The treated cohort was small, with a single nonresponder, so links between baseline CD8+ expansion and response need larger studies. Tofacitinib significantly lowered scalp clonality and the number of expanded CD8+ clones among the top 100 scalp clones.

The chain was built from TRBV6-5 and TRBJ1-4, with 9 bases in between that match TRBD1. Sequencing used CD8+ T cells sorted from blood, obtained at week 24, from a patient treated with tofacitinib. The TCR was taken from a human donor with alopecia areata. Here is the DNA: TGTGCCAGCAGCGTTACAGGGGGCGCATTACTGTTTTTT. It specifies CASSVTGGALLFF.